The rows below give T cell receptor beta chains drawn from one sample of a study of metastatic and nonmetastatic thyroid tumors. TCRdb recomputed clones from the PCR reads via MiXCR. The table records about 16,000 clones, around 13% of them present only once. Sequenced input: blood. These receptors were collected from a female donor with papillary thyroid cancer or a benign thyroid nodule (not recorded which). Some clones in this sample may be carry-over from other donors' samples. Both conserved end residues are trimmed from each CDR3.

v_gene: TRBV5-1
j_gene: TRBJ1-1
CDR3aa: ASSNRQGLGAF

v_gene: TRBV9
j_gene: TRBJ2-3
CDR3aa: ASSDASPPTDTQY

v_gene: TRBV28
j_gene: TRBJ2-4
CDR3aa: ASSFPGGRIQY

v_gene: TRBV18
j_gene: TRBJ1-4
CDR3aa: ASSPGGRREKLF

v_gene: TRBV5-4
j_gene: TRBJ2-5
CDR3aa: ASSLAQGGKTQY

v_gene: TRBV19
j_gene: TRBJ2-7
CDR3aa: ASSILLGNIYEQY

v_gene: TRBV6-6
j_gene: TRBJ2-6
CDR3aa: ASSSRLGGPVSSGANVLT

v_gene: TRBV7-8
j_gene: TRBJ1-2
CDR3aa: ASSPSWGARCGYGYT

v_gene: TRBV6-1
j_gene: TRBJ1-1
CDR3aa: ASSPFNRAANTEAF

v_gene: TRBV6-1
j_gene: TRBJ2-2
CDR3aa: ASRSGSGELF

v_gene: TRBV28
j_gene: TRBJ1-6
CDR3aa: AGRPEGEHNSPLH

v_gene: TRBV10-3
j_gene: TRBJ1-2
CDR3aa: AISGPSYGYT

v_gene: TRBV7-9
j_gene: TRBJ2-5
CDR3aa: ASSLQETQY

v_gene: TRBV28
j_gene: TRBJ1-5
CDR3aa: ASSPSQGSQFWGNQPQH

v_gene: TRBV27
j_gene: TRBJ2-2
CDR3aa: ASSFGSERGGELF

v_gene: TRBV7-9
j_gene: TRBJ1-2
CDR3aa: ASSLQGRWGYA

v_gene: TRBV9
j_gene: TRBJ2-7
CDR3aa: ASSKEGGYYGQY

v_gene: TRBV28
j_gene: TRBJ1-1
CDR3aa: ASGWGQGAGGTEAF

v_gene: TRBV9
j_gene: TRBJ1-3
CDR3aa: ASSPWQTGNTIY

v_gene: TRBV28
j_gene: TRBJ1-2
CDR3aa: ASTNLGKYGYT

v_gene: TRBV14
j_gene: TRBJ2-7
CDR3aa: ASSQGPYEQY

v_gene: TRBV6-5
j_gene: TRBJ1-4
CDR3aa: ASSYLGQGDEKLF

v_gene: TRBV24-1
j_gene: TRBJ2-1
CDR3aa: ATSDPGTGEYNEQF

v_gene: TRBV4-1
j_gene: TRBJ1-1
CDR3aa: ASSQYWNTEAF

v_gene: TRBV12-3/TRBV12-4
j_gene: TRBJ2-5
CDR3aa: ASMGVQETQY

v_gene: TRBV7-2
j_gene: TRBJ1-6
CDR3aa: ASSHRENNSPLH

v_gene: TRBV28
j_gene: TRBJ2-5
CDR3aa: ASSLGGDSSPRWETQY

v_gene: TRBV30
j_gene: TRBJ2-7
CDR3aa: AWSASPYEQY

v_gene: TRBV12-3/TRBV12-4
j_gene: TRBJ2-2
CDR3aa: ASTVYGTGGGSGELF

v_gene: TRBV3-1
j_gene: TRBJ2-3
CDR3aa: ASSQGAAGGRTDTQY

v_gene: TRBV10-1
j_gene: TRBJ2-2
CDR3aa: ASIRDRNTGELF

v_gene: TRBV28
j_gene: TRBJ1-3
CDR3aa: ASSFTTGAGNTIY

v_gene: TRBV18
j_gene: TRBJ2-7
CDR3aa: ASSQGLAGANEQY

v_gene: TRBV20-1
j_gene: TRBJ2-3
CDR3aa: SASGSTDTQY

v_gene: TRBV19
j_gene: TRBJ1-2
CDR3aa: ASSPSRDRVGGYT

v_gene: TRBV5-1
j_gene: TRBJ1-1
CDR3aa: ASSPFMGEAEAF

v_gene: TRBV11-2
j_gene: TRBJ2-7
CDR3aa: ASSPWGGGQDYEQY

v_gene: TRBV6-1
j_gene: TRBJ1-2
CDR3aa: ASTGANTNYGYT

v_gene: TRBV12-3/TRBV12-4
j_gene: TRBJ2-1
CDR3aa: ASATGDEQF

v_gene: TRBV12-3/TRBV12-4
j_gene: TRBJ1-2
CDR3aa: ASSSGTGGNYGYT

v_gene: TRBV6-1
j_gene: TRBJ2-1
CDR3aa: ASSPGNEQF

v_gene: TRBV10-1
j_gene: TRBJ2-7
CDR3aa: ATLGTGTSDEY

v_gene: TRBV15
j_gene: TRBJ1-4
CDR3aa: ATSPAGEKLF

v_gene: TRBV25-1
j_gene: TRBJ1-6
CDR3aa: ASSTRQGSYNSPLH

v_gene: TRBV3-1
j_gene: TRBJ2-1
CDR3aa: ASSQDRSRGPYNEQF

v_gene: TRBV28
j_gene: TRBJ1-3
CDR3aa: ASSLRGGPGNTIY

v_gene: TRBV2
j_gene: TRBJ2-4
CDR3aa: ASHGGMNIQY

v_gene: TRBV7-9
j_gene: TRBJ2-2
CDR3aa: ASRPGLANTGELF